This T cell receptor (beta chain) derives from a study of beta chain features in type 1 diabetes. Findings and limits, study-wide: Whatever favoring of shorter templates PCR might show would apply equally to patients and controls. Junctions at VDJ sites from type 1 diabetes patients had fewer insertions and more deletions. Shortening that was moderate but significant affected the TCRB CDR3s of Type 1 diabetes patients in all four CD4+ subsets. The naive, central memory and Treg TCRB repertoires of patients appeared to be more similar to one another than those of healthy donors.

This CDR3 spans 11 amino acids. The V gene lost 0 bases and the J gene lost 8 bases, with 2 bases spanning the gap. Germline V gene sequence: CDR1 SGHTA, CDR2 FQGNSA. As regards this clone: What it recognizes is unknown.

The isolated RNA, all of it, was reverse transcribed, so expressed TCRB transcripts were what got sequenced. TCRdb keeps only in-frame clones here, not all; method: immunoSEQ multiplex PCR. The table shows 200,000 to 250,000 clones, with about 63% occurring only once. V usage is TRBV7-2 and J usage is TRBJ2-1; D remains ambiguous. The source of this sequence is a man aged 30 to 45 in good health. The sample was naive CD4+ T cells from blood. In DNA, the CDR3 is TGTGCCAGCAGCTTAGCATATGAGCAGTTCTTC. Translated: CASSLAYEQFF. The whole variable domain, remainder taken from reference TRBV7-2 and TRBJ2-1, is GAGVSQSPSNKVTEKGKDVELRCDPISGHTALYWYRQSLGQGLEFLIYFQGNSAPDKSGLPSDRFSAERTGGSVSTLTIQRTQQEDSAVYLCASSLAYEQFFGPGTRLTVL.